The 17 T cell receptor beta chains below come from one sample, sequenced in a study of shared clonotypes between healthy human individuals. The repertoire was sequenced with immunoSEQ multiplex PCR; TCRdb's copy has only in-frame clones and lacks some. The sample contains about 530,000 clones, around 96% of which appear only once. The sequenced material came from naive CD4+ T cells sorted from blood. Subset here: CD45RA+ positively selected. The receptors originated from a woman aged 25 to 45 in good health.

The V and J genes are TRBV7-3 and TRBJ1-1, with 7 bases that match TRBD1. The junction had 8 bases not matched to a gene; V was cut back by 5 bases and J by 8 bases. The germline V gene encodes CDR1 SGHTA and CDR2 FQGTGA. The CDR3 totals 13 residues. CDR3 in amino acids: CASSTTGFSEAFF. CDR3 sequence (DNA): TGTGCCAGCAGCACGACAGGGTTCTCAGAAGCTTTCTTT. Looking up the rest from reference TRBV7-3 and TRBJ1-1 gives the full variable domain: GAGVSQTPSNKVTEKGKYVELRCDPISGHTALYWYRQSLGQGPEFLIYFQGTGAADDSGLPNDRFFAVRPEGSVSTLKIQRTERGDSAVYLCASSTTGFSEAFFGQGTRLTVV.

This clone was seen only once. The genes are TRBV6-6 and TRBJ1-1; D uncertain. The CDR3 covers 13 residues. V gave up 6 bases and J gave up 1 base, with 9 bases separating them. Germline CDR1 reads MNHNY; CDR2 reads SVGAGI (reference sequence). The CDR3 DNA reads as TGTGCCAGCAGACGGGAGGGGAACACTGAAGCTTTCTTT. It translates to CASRREGNTEAFF.

This chain links TRBV7-9 with TRBJ2-3; TRBD2 aligns across 7 bases. V lost 5 bases to trimming and J lost 2 bases; unmatched junction nucleotides: 7. Germline lookup yields CDR1 SEHNR and CDR2 FQNEAQ (reference sequence). This CDR3 comprises 15 residues. The CDR3 region is CASSPTSDYTDTQYF. The CDR3 coding sequence is TGTGCCAGCAGCCCAACTAGCGACTACACAGATACGCAGTATTTT. Supplemented by reference TRBV7-9 and TRBJ2-3, the full variable domain reads DTGVSQNPRHKITKRGQNVTFRCDPISEHNRLYWYRQTLGQGPEFLTYFQNEAQLEKSRLLSDRFSAERPKGSFSTLEIQRTEQGDSAMYLCASSPTSDYTDTQYFGPGTRLTVL.

V and J are TRBV6-6 and TRBJ2-7; D is unclear. Looked up from germline, CDR1 is MNHNY and CDR2 is SVGAGI (reference sequence). V was cut by 4 bases and J by 2 bases, with 3 bases left in between. CDR3 length: 11 residues. The CDR3 loop reads CASSFAYEQYF. As DNA, the CDR3 is TGTGCCAGCAGTTTCGCCTACGAGCAGTACTTC.

The chain uses TRBV7-9 and TRBJ2-7, with unresolved D. CDR3 size: 13 residues. Looked up from germline, CDR1 is SEHNR and CDR2 is FQNEAQ (reference sequence). Trimming cost V 2 bases and J 5 bases, with 10 bases left between them. The CDR3 loop reads CASSLSQPHEQYF. CDR3 sequence (DNA): TGTGCCAGCAGCTTATCACAGCCCCACGAGCAGTACTTC.

Remarks on this clone: In the same sample, other DNA sequences code for this CDR3. This chain joins TRBV5-1 and TRBJ1-1; 8 bases agree with TRBD1. This CDR3 has 17 residues. V lost 0 bases to trimming and J lost 0 bases; unmatched junction nucleotides: 7. Germline V gene sequence: CDR1 SGHRS, CDR2 YFSETQ. CDR3 region: CASSLAGQGAMNTEAFF. CDR3 sequence (DNA): TGCGCCAGCAGCTTGGCGGGGCAGGGGGCCATGAACACTGAAGCTTTCTTT.

J is TRBJ1-5 and V is TRBV30; D unclear. The CDR3 spans 13 residues. V lost 0 bases and J lost 4, with 7 bases in between. CDR1 is GTSNPN and CDR2 is SVGIG in the germline V gene (reference sequence). In DNA form, the CDR3 reads TGTGCCTGGAGTGTGGATGGTAATCAGCCCCAGCATTTT. Amino acid sequence: CAWSVDGNQPQHF. Full variable domain (missing parts from reference TRBV30 and TRBJ1-5): SQTIHQWPATLVQPVGSPLSLECTVEGTSNPNLYWYRQAAGRGLQLLFYSVGIGQISSEVPQNLSASRPQDRQFILSSKKLLLSDSGFYLCAWSVDGNQPQHFGDGTRLSIL.

The CDR3, as DNA: TGTGCCAGCAGCTTAGAACAGGACACTGAAGCTTTCTTT. Translation: CASSLEQDTEAFF. The rearrangement links TRBV11-3 to TRBJ1-1, with D perhaps matching TRBD1 (5 bases). The CDR3 covers 13 residues. Germline V gives CDR1 SGHNT, CDR2 YENEEA. V gave up 0 bases and J gave up 3 bases, with 5 bases separating them. Supplemented by reference TRBV11-3 and TRBJ1-1, the full variable domain reads EAGVVQSPRYKIIEKKQPVAFWCNPISGHNTLYWYLQNLGQGPELLIRYENEEAVDDSQLPKDRFSAERLKGVDSTLKIQPAELGDSAVYLCASSLEQDTEAFFGQGTRLTVV.

The rearrangement joins TRBV15 to TRBJ2-7; 8 bases agree with TRBD1. The CDR3 is made up of 17 amino acids. The trim removed 5 bases at V and 3 bases at J, leaving 15 bases unmatched. CDR1 is LNHNV and CDR2 is YYDKDF in the germline V gene (reference sequence). The CDR3 coding sequence is TGTGCCACCAGCCCTAGATTCCGGACAGGGAGAAACTACGAGCAGTACTTC. This encodes CATSPRFRTGRNYEQYF.

The chain is built from TRBV27 and TRBJ2-1; either TRBD1 or TRBD2 may supply D (6 bases each). The CDR3 has 19 amino acids. Looked up from germline, CDR1 is MNHEY and CDR2 is SMNVEV (reference sequence). The ends were cut back, 10 bases at V and 0 bases at J, with 28 bases in the middle. CDR3 sequence: CATSRTAGRSSYSYNEQFF. The CDR3 nucleotides read TGTGCCACCTCTCGGACAGCGGGCCGCTCTTCTTACTCCTACAATGAGCAGTTCTTC.

The chain recombines TRBV15 with TRBJ1-3; D is unresolved. This CDR3 is built from 16 residues. Trimming cost V 1 base and J 0 bases, with 10 bases left between them. CDR1 and CDR2 (germline): LNHNV, YYDKDF (reference sequence). The chain's CDR3 is CATSRVYQSSGNTIYF. In nucleotides, the CDR3 is TGTGCCACCAGCAGAGTGTACCAGAGCTCTGGAAACACCATATATTTT.

The rearrangement links TRBV4-1 to TRBJ1-2; TRBD1 is a possible D gene (5 bases). The germline gives CDR1 MGHRA, CDR2 YSYEKL. The CDR3 contains 14 residues. Trimming removed 1 base from V and 1 base from J, with 7 bases in between. Here the CDR3 DNA reads TGCGCCAGCAGCCAAGTCCAGGGTAACTATGGCTACACCTTC. Translation gives CASSQVQGNYGYTF.

This chain joins TRBV11-2 and TRBJ2-3, with D possibly being TRBD1 (6 bases). In germline, CDR1 is SGHAT, CDR2 FQNNGV. The CDR3 length is 14 residues. Trimming shortened V by 4 bases and J by 1 base, and 9 bases separated the two germline ends. The CDR3 is CASSSRQGTDTQYF. The CDR3 coding sequence is TGTGCCAGCAGCTCGCGACAGGGCACAGATACGCAGTATTTT.

The chain combines TRBV16 with TRBJ1-1, with a possible D match to TRBD1 (6 bases). CDR1 is KGHSY and CDR2 is FQNENV in the germline V gene. CDR3 size: 16 residues. With 4 bases removed from V and 1 base from J, the gap between germline ends came to 16 bases. The CDR3 here is CASSPIPRGANTEAFF. CDR3 sequence (DNA): TGTGCCAGCAGCCCTATCCCCCGGGGGGCGAACACTGAAGCTTTCTTT.

CDR3 nucleotide sequence: TGCGCCAGCAGCACTGACCGCTTAGCCAAAAACATTCAGTACTTC. Amino acid sequence: CASSTDRLAKNIQYF. The chain uses TRBV5-1 and TRBJ2-4; D ambiguous. V was trimmed by 4 bases and J by 0 bases, leaving 11 bases between them. Germline-derived CDR1 and CDR2 are SGHRS and YFSETQ. This CDR3 contains 15 residues.

CDR3 sequence reads: CASNPSLPSSYEQYF. The CDR3 bases are TGTGCCAGCAACCCAAGCCTGCCAAGCTCCTACGAGCAGTACTTC. This chain uses TRBV28 with TRBJ2-7; D is undetermined. The germline V gene encodes CDR1 MDHEN and CDR2 SYDVKM. CDR3 length: 15 residues. V dropped 7 bases and J dropped 0 bases, with 16 bases sitting between them.

This rearrangement joins TRBV19 to TRBJ2-3; maybe TRBD1 (6 bases). V dropped 6 bases and J dropped 2 bases, with 9 bases sitting between them. This CDR3 contains 13 residues. Germline V lookup: CDR1 LNHDA, CDR2 SQIVND (reference sequence). The CDR3 protein is CASRQGYTDTQYF. The CDR3 nucleotides are TGTGCCAGTAGGCAGGGGTACACAGATACGCAGTATTTT.